This T cell receptor beta chain appears in the sequencing data of a study of T cells after yellow fever vaccination. The germline V and J ends were trimmed by 3 bases and 12 bases, with 12 bases remaining between them. Germline V gene data show CDR1 as WNHNN and CDR2 as SYGVQD (reference sequence). This CDR3 region has 12 residues. This clonotype showed up many times. Template-switching 5'RACE yielded the TCR cDNA; a universal primer site and UMIs were added in the process. TCRdb analysed the 5' RACE reads with MiXCR anew, one entry per CDR3 protein. The sample has roughly 260,000 distinct CDR3 sequences; approximately 13% are singletons.

The source of this sequence is a man aged 30 to 45 who received the YFV17D yellow fever vaccine. Specimen: CD4+ T cells sorted from PBMCs, collected 45 days after the yellow fever booster vaccination. The chain combines TRBV10-1 with TRBJ2-1; D not certain. The CDR3 DNA follows: TGCGCCAGCAGTGATGGGCCTAGTCGGCAGTTCTTC. The encoded protein is CASSDGPSRQFF.